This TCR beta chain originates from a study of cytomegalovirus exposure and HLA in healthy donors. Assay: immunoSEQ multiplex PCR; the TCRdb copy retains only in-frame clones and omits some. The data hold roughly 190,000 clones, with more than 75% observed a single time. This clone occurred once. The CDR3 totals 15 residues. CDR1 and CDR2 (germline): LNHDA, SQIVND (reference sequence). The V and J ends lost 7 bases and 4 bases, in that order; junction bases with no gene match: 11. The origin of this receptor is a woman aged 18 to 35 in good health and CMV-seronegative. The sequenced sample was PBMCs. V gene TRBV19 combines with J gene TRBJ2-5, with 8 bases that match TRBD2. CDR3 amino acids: CASTLAGGAGETQYF. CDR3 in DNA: TGTGCCAGTACCCTGGCGGGGGGCGCCGGAGAGACCCAGTACTTC.